These 5 T cell receptor beta chains were sequenced from one sample in a study of beta chain features in type 1 diabetes. Overall study findings and caveats: For Type 1 diabetes patients, all four CD4+ subsets carried TCRB CDR3s that were moderately but significantly shorter.

What was sequenced were expressed TCRB transcripts, since all of the isolated RNA had been reverse transcribed. Clones were read by immunoSEQ multiplex PCR, and TCRdb kept only the in-frame ones, dropping some. The table shows around 160,000 clones, with about 9% occurring only once. For these TCRs, the target antigens are not known. The specimen sequenced was central memory CD4+ T cells from blood. The source is a young woman with type 1 diabetes.

This clone was detected only a few times. The chain recombines TRBV13 with TRBJ2-1, with 11 bases matching TRBD2. The CDR3 has 15 amino acids. After removal of 4 bases from V and 4 bases from J, the junction contained 3 bases not matched to a gene. Germline CDR1 and CDR2: PRHDT and FYEKMQ (reference sequence). This chain's CDR3 is CASSSGLAEYNEQFF. CDR3 coding DNA: TGTGCCAGCAGCTCGGGACTAGCGGAATACAATGAGCAGTTCTTC.

This clone appeared a few times. The chain is built from TRBV6-5 and TRBJ1-1; TRBD1 might be the D (6 bases). The CDR3 sequence is 14 residues long. With 4 bases removed from V and 6 bases from J, the gap between germline ends came to 15 bases. Per the germline V gene, CDR1 is MNHEY and CDR2 is SVGAGI. The chain's CDR3 is CASSSQGKLAEAFF. CDR3 coding DNA: TGTGCCAGCAGTTCCCAGGGGAAACTGGCTGAAGCTTTCTTT.

This clone was counted between two and nine times. The chain links TRBV5-8 to TRBJ2-2; D call uncertain. V dropped 4 bases and J dropped 8 bases, with 12 bases sitting between them. From germline, CDR1 is SGHTS and CDR2 YDEGEE. This CDR3 is 13 amino acids long. CDR3 bases: TGTGCCAGCAGCCCCAAGTTGGAGGGGGAGCTGTTTTTT. Translated: CASSPKLEGELFF.

The chain uses TRBV15 and TRBJ2-2, with TRBD2 as a possible D gene (6 bases). Germline loops: CDR1 LNHNV, CDR2 YYDKDF (reference sequence). V shed 7 bases and J shed 4 bases, with 25 bases lying between them. The length of the CDR3 is 18 residues. The CDR3 nucleotides read TGTGCCACCAAAACTAGGGAGGCGGCAGGGAGAGGCACCGGGGAGCTGTTTTTT. Translating gives CATKTREAAGRGTGELFF.

This clone was seen just once. The rearrangement uses TRBV15 and TRBJ2-1, with TRBD1 matching 11 bases. CDR1 and CDR2 from the germline V gene are LNHNV and YYDKDF (reference sequence). V dropped 7 bases and J dropped 6; count of bases not matched to a gene: 2. The CDR3 covers 13 residues. CDR3 protein: CATTGTGGNEQFF. In nucleotides, the CDR3 is TGTGCCACCACCGGGACAGGGGGCAATGAGCAGTTCTTC.